A single sample is the source of the 20 T cell receptor beta chains below, sequenced in a study of T cells in women clearing cervical HPV infection. The data were produced by immunoSEQ multiplex PCR, yet TCRdb's version contains in-frame clones alone and is incomplete. The listing contains tens of thousands of clones. Sequenced material: blood buffy coat. The origin of the receptors is a woman between 18 and 70 years old with a cervical HPV16 infection that either progressed to CIN3+ or cleared (not recorded which).

Details on this clone: The read terminates 3 residues ahead of where the CDR3 ends, so the germline J gene completes it. This sequence joins TRBV7-9 and TRBJ2-7; D ambiguous. The CDR3 contains 14 residues. Germline values: CDR1 SEHNR, CDR2 FQNEAQ (reference sequence). V lost 5 bases, J lost 3 bases, and 14 bases lay in between. CDR3 sequence: CASSPYQARYEQYF. The CDR3 bases that were read are TGTGCCAGCAGCCCCTACCAGGCACGCTACGAG.

Regarding this clone: The CDR3 end is not reached by the read, which stops 3 residues before it; the germline J gene fills it in. The chain recombines TRBV29-1 with TRBJ1-2; 7 bases line up with TRBD1. The CDR3 covers 13 residues. Unmatched junction bases numbered 8, after V lost 4 bases and J lost 6 bases. Germline lookup yields CDR1 SQVTM and CDR2 ANQGSEA. The covered CDR3 bases are TGCAGCGTTGCAGACAGGGTTGACGATGGC. It translates to CSVADRVDDG. The entire CDR3 sequence reads CSVADRVDDGYTF.

A note on this clone: The read stops 3 residues short of the end of the CDR3; the missing end is completed from the germline J gene. The chain links TRBV7-6 to TRBJ2-1, with D perhaps TRBD1 (5 bases). Germline CDR1 and CDR2: SGHVS and FNYEAQ. The CDR3 runs 15 residues. The V and J ends lost 0 bases and 3 bases respectively, with 9 bases between them. CDR3 loop: CASSLADDSYNEQFF. The part of the CDR3 DNA that was read is TGTGCCAGCAGCTTAGCGGACGACAGCTACAATGAG.

On this clone itself: The observed sequence ends 3 residues before the CDR3 terminus, with the missing tail filled in from the germline J gene. The chain is built from TRBV18 and TRBJ2-5, with D tentatively TRBD1 (5 bases). The CDR3 sequence is 13 residues long. V dropped 4 bases and J dropped 3 bases, with 9 bases sitting between them. Germline CDR1 and CDR2: KGHSH and LQKENI. CDR3 bases read: TGTGCCAGCTCACTACAGGAAGAAGAGACC. This translates into CASSLQEEET. The CDR3 as a whole reads CASSLQEEETQYF.

About this clone: The CDR3 end lies 3 residues beyond the end of the read and is filled in from the germline J gene. The chain links TRBV5-6 to TRBJ2-7; D perhaps matches TRBD1 (6 bases). Germline loops: CDR1 SGHDT, CDR2 YYEEEE. The V and J ends lost 3 bases and 2 bases respectively, with 9 bases between them. This CDR3 has 13 residues. The CDR3 DNA, read in part, is TGTGCCAGCAGCTATACAGGGCCCTACGAG. This gives the protein CASSYTGPYE. The complete CDR3 sequence is CASSYTGPYEQYF.

On this clone: The read gets to within 3 residues of the CDR3 end, and the germline J gene fills in the rest. The rearrangement joins TRBV29-1 to TRBJ2-3; tentatively, D is TRBD1 (6 bases). In germline, CDR1 is SQVTM, CDR2 ANQGSEA. This CDR3 is 13 amino acids long. CDR3: CSVPLQGGETQYF. The sequenced CDR3 bases are TGCAGCGTCCCTCTACAGGGCGGAGAGACG.

The DNA read from the CDR3 is TGTGCCAGCAGTGAACTCGCTAGCGGGGGATCAGATACG. Protein sequence: CASSELASGGSDT. In full, the CDR3 reads CASSELASGGSDTQYF. The chain has TRBV2 and TRBJ2-3; 10 positions agree with TRBD2. The CDR3 end lies 3 residues beyond the end of the read and is filled in from the germline J gene. CDR1 is SNHLY and CDR2 is FYNNEI in the germline V gene. This CDR3 has 16 amino acids. V dropped 2 bases and J dropped 4; count of bases not matched to a gene: 6.

Details on this clone: Read data end 3 residues before the CDR3 end; the end is taken from the germline J gene. The chain is built from TRBV7-9 and TRBJ2-7; weak D call: TRBD1 (6 bases). There are 15 residues in the CDR3. CDR1 SEHNR and CDR2 FQNEAQ come from the germline V gene (reference sequence). Trimming took off 6 bases at V and 0 bases at J, with 15 bases between the two ends. Partial CDR3 DNA: TGTGCCAGCAGTTATAACCGGGACAACTCCTACGAG. This encodes CASSYNRDNSYE. In full, the CDR3 is CASSYNRDNSYEQYF.

CDR3 loop: CASSLGLRSLYNEQFF. CDR3 bases read: TGTGCCAGCAGCTTAGGACTTAGGAGTCTGTACAATGAG. The V and J genes are TRBV7-6 and TRBJ2-1; D remains ambiguous. The read terminates 3 residues before the CDR3 end, so the remaining end is supplied by the germline J gene. Per germline, CDR1 SGHVS and CDR2 FNYEAQ. The CDR3 loop spans 16 amino acids. V dropped 1 base and J dropped 4 bases, with 14 bases sitting between them.

Regarding this clone: The read ends 3 residues shy of where the CDR3 ends; the end is completed using the germline J gene. The V and J genes are TRBV6-1 and TRBJ2-3, with unresolved D. The CDR3 totals 13 residues. Germline CDR1 reads MNHNS; CDR2 reads SASEGT. Trimming cost V 1 base and J 1 base, with 3 bases left between them. CDR3 DNA (partial): TGTGCCAGCAGTGAAGAGCGCACAGATACG. This sequence encodes CASSEERTDT. The entire CDR3 protein is CASSEERTDTQYF.

Comment on this clone: The missing CDR3 end, 3 residues past where the read stops, is filled in from the germline J gene. The chain couples TRBV20-1 to TRBJ1-5, with a weak D call TRBD1 (6 bases). The CDR3 has 15 residues. Deletions cut 3 bases from V and 3 bases from J, with 15 bases between. Germline loops: CDR1 DFQATT, CDR2 SNEGSKA (reference sequence). The part of the CDR3 DNA that was read is TGCAGTGCTAGTTTAGGGGGGGCGACCAATCAGCCC. The encoded protein is CSASLGGATNQP. In full, the CDR3 is CSASLGGATNQPQHF.

The CDR3 here is CASSYLQGGEQYF. CDR3 bases read: TGTGCCAGCAGCTACCTTCAGGGCGGCGAG. The chain links TRBV5-6 to TRBJ2-7; possible D gene TRBD1, 5 bases. Read coverage stops 3 residues before the CDR3 terminus; the germline J gene supplies the remainder. The CDR3 sequence is 13 residues long. Trimming pared 3 bases from V and 6 bases from J, leaving 13 bases between. The germline V gene encodes CDR1 SGHDT and CDR2 YYEEEE. Filled out from reference TRBV5-6 and TRBJ2-7, the complete variable domain reads DAGVTQSPTHLIKTRGQQVTLRCSPKSGHDTVSWYQQALGQGPQFIFQYYEEEERQRGNFPDRFSGHQFPNYSSELNVNALLLGDSALYLCASSYLQGGEQYFGPGTRLTVT.

For this clone: The CDR3 is cut off 3 residues early in the read; its end comes from the germline J gene. The chain links TRBV5-1 to TRBJ2-1; the match to TRBD1 covers 9 bases. The junction had 5 bases not matched to a gene; V was cut back by 4 bases and J by 0 bases. The CDR3 length is 16 residues. CDR1 is SGHRS, CDR2 YFSETQ, per germline. The CDR3 spells CASSPGTGSSYNEQFF. The sequenced CDR3 bases are TGCGCCAGCAGCCCGGGGACAGGGAGCTCCTACAATGAG.

About this clone: The read halts 3 residues ahead of the CDR3 end, with the missing end drawn from the germline J gene. This chain connects TRBV29-1 to TRBJ1-3; D possibly corresponds to TRBD1 (5 bases). Germline V CDR1 and CDR2: SQVTM, ANQGSEA. The CDR3 loop spans 16 amino acids. V was pared by 2 bases and J by 4 bases, with 18 bases between. The sequenced part of the CDR3 DNA is TGCAGCGTTGAATGGGGCCAGTCTTCTATAGGAAACACC. Translation: CSVEWGQSSIGNT. The entire CDR3 is CSVEWGQSSIGNTIYF.

Regarding this clone: Read coverage stops 3 residues before the CDR3 terminus; the germline J gene supplies the remainder. The chain joins TRBV19 to TRBJ1-1, with D possibly matching TRBD1 (5 bases). Germline V gene lookup returns CDR1 LNHDA and CDR2 SQIVND (reference sequence). CDR3 length: 16 residues. V lost 7 bases and J 7 bases, leaving 25 bases between the germline ends. The CDR3 region is CASTDRGVRGVIEAFF. The CDR3 bases that were read are TGTGCCAGTACCGATCGCGGGGTTCGGGGCGTGATTGAA.

Remarks on this clone: The read stops 3 residues short of the end of the CDR3; the missing end is completed from the germline J gene. The rearrangement joins TRBV5-1 to TRBJ2-3, with a weak D call TRBD1 (5 bases). Trimming removed 3 bases at V and 5 bases at J, with 10 bases between. Germline V gives CDR1 SGHRS, CDR2 YFSETQ. The CDR3 length is 13 residues. The part of the CDR3 DNA that was read is TGCGCCAGCAGCTCTACGCAGGGAGATACG. Protein product: CASSSTQGDT. The full-length CDR3 reads as CASSSTQGDTQYF.

Turning to this clone: The read comes to an end 3 residues before the CDR3 does, leaving the germline J gene to fill in the end. The J gene is TRBJ1-2, the V gene TRBV6-2 or TRBV6-3, with no clear D. The germline CDR1 and CDR2 sequences are MNHEY and SVGEGT. The CDR3 extends over 16 amino acids. CDR3 DNA (partial): TGTGCCAGCGGTATGCGACTAGCGGGAGCGGTAGATACC. Translated, it gives CASGMRLAGAVDT. The whole CDR3 sequence reads CASGMRLAGAVDTYTF.

Turning to this clone: The CDR3 end falls 3 residues outside the read, so it is completed with the germline J gene. J is TRBJ2-1 and V is TRBV20-1; D uncertain. This CDR3 is 13 amino acids long. CDR1 DFQATT and CDR2 SNEGSKA come from the germline V gene (reference sequence). V dropped 2 bases and J dropped 8 bases, with 13 bases sitting between them. CDR3 region: CSARPSYIDEQFF. The covered CDR3 bases are TGCAGTGCTAGACCGTCCTATATCGATGAG.

As for this clone: The read ends 3 residues early relative to the CDR3; the germline J gene fills the gap. The chain is built from TRBV30 and TRBJ1-1; D is unclear. Per the germline V gene, CDR1 is GTSNPN and CDR2 is SVGIG (reference sequence). The CDR3 covers 14 residues. Trimming left V 2 bases short and J 0 bases short, with 10 bases between. The CDR3 is CAWSTPGVNTEAFF. Incomplete CDR3 DNA: TGTGCCTGGAGTACCCCGGGTGTGAACACTGAA.

Of note for this clone: The read comes to an end 3 residues before the CDR3 does, leaving the germline J gene to fill in the end. The chain joins TRBV19 to TRBJ1-5; 7 nucleotides line up with TRBD1. The CDR3 consists of 16 residues. CDR1 and CDR2 from the germline V gene are LNHDA and SQIVND (reference sequence). The J segment lost 1 base and the V segment lost 0 bases, leaving 3 bases of the junction unmatched. CDR3 DNA (partial): TGTGCCAGTAGTATAGAAGGGGGCGGCAGCAATCAGCCC. Protein sequence: CASSIEGGGSNQP. The entire CDR3 reads CASSIEGGGSNQPQHF.